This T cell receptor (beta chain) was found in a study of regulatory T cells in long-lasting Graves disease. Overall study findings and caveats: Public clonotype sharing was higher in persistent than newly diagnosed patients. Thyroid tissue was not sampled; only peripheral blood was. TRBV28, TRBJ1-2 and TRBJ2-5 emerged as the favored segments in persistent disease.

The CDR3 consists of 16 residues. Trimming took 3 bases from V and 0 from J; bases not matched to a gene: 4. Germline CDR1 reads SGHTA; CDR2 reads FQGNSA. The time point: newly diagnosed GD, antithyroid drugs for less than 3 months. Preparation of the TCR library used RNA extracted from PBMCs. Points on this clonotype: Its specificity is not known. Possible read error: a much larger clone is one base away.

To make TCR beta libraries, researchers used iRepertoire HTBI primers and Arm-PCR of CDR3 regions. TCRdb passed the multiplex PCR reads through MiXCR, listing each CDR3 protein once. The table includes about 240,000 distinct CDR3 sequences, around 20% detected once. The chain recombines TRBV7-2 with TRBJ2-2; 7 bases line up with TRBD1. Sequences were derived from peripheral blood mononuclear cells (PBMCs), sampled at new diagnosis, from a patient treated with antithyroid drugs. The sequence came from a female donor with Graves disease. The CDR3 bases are TGTGCCAGCAGCTTTAAGGGGGCCACGAACACCGGGGAGCTGTTTTTT. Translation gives CASSFKGATNTGELFF. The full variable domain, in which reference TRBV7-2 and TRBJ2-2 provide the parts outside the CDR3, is GAGVSQSPSNKVTEKGKDVELRCDPISGHTALYWYRQSLGQGLEFLIYFQGNSAPDKSGLPSDRFSAERTGGSVSTLTIQRTQQEDSAVYLCASSFKGATNTGELFFGEGSRLTVL.